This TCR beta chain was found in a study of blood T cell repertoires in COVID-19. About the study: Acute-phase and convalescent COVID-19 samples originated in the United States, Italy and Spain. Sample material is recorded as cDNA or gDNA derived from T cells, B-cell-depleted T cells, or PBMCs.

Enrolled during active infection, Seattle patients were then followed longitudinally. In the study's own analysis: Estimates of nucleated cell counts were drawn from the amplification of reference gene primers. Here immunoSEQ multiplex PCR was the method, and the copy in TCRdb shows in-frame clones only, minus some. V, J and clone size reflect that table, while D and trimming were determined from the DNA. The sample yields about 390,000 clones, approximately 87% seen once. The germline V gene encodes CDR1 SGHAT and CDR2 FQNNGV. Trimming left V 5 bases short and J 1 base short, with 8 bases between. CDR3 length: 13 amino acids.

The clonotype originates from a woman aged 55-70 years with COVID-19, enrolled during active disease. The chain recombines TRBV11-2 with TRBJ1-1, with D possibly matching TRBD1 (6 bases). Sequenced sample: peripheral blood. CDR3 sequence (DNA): TGTGCCAGCAGCAGGGGACAGAACACTGAAGCTTTCTTT. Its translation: CASSRGQNTEAFF.